The clone carrying this T cell receptor beta chain was recorded only once. The data derive from a study of blood T cell repertoires in COVID-19. Study overall: T cells, B-cell-depleted T cells, or PBMCs provided the cDNA or gDNA that served as material.

Seattle enrolled patients during active infection and tracked them longitudinally. Trimming cost V 6 bases and J 0 bases, with 12 bases left between them. CDR1 LGHDT and CDR2 YNNKEL come from the germline V gene (reference sequence). CDR3 size: 15 residues. Here immunoSEQ multiplex PCR was the method, and the copy in TCRdb shows in-frame clones only, minus some. Among about 160,000 clones listed, more than 75% were seen once. This clonotype was sampled from a man aged 55 to 70 with COVID-19, enrolled during active disease. The sequenced sample was peripheral blood. The V gene is TRBV3-1 (or the pseudogene TRBV3-2), the J gene TRBJ1-3, with D hard to call. CDR3 nucleotide sequence: TGTGCCAGCAGTTTACGGGAGCTCTCTGGAAACACCATATATTTT. Its protein is CASSLRELSGNTIYF.